The source of this TCR beta chain is a study of technical replicates of blood from several donors. A single count supports this clone. Assay: immunoSEQ multiplex PCR; the TCRdb copy retains only in-frame clones and omits some. The table has some 76,000 clones, under 99% seen once. The CDR3 spans 15 residues. V lost 0 bases to trimming and J lost 4 bases, with 12 bases between them. Germline loops: CDR1 MNHEY, CDR2 SVGAGI. J is TRBJ1-1 and V is TRBV6-5, with TRBD1 as a possible D gene (6 bases). The clonotype originates from a human donor in good health. The sample comprised T cells isolated from PBMCs. The CDR3 bases are TGTGCCAGCAGTTACTCTACAGGGTGGGGCACTGAAGCTTTCTTT. Its translation is CASSYSTGWGTEAFF.